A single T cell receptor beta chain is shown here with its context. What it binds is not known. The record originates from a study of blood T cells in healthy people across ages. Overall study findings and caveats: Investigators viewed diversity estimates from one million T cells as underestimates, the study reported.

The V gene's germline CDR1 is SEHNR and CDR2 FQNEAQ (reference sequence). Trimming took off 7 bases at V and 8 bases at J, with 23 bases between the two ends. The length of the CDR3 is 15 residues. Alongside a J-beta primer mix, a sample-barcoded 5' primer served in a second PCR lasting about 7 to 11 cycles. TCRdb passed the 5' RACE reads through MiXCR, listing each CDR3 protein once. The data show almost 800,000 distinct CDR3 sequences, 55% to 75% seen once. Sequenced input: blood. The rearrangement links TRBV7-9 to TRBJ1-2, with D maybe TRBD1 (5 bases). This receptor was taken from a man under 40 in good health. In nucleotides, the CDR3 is TGTGCCAGCACCCGCGTGTCGGACAACGCCATCGGCTACACCTTC. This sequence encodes CASTRVSDNAIGYTF.